This T cell receptor beta chain was obtained from a study of blood T cell repertoires in COVID-19 (dated by TCRdb to 2020 to 2022). Describing the broader study: Collaborator samples came from the United States, Italy and Spain and covered acute and convalescent phases of COVID-19. The prospective study material was composed of cDNA or gDNA derived from T cells, B-cell-depleted T cells, or PBMCs. The dataset comprised deeply sampled blood TCRbeta repertoires from subjects exposed to, actively infected with, or recovered from COVID-19. The repertoires were made available in a free public database intended to serve as a resource for research on the immune response to SARS-CoV-2. The samples were drawn from two sources: the first 160 participants of the ongoing ImmuneRACE study, and fewer than 1,500 subjects contributed by 6 global collaborators. A de-identified subject ID, COVID-19 status, age in years and sex were almost always included in the sample metadata. Where available, HLA class I and class II types were taken from metadata supplied by the sample provider and were not determined by assay-based typing. Overall study outcomes, separate from this receptor: The amount of clinical and demographic metadata varied by source and participant and was provided uncurated.

Its CDR3 holds 15 amino acids, cysteine through phenylalanine. Of all the DNA, just the CDR3 is kept, 45 bases in frame from base 1. The germline V gene gives CDR1 as MRHNA and CDR2 as SNTAGT. V was cut back by 3 bases and J by 7 bases, leaving a gap of 13 bases between them. Comment on this clone: No antigen is known for it. Base qualities are missing; no much larger clone stands one base away.

The immunoSEQ Assay, a bias-controlled multiplex PCR, was used to amplify TCRbeta CDR3 regions from genomic DNA. The authors' pipeline ran thus. Nucleated cell counts per sample were estimated from amplification of reference gene primers within the assay. Sequence reads were collapsed and filtered to measure the absolute abundance of every unique TCRbeta CDR3 rearrangement. Productive Simpson clonality was computed per sample as the square root of Simpson's diversity index over productive rearrangements. The immuneACCESS repertoire file appears here via TCRdb, limited to in-frame rearrangements. These files lack a portion of the clones; in checked studies, under half of the deficit traces to unresolved V genes, and the cause of the others is not known. V and J calls and clone size are those listed in that table; D and trimming were worked out from the DNA. The sample profile shows about 70,000 clones; more than 75% of them were found once. The ten largest clones represent around 27% of the sample.

Whole blood was collected in K2EDTA tubes by collaborating institutions according to the institutions' own protocols. For TCRbeta analysis, collaborators shipped samples in one of three forms: frozen whole blood, isolated PBMCs, or DNA extracted from either of those sample types. The sample taken for sequencing was peripheral blood. This chain is built from TRBV6-4 and TRBJ1-6; the D gene is not confidently resolved. This receptor was identified in a woman older than 75 with active or convalescent COVID-19. The nucleotides are TGTGCCAGCAGTGAAAGGACTGTAGGGAATTCACCCCTCCACTTT. Its protein product is CASSERTVGNSPLHF.